These 7 T cell receptor beta chains share one sample of origin, sequenced in a study of cytomegalovirus exposure and HLA in healthy donors. PCR involved 60 Vbeta and 13 Jbeta primers. Libraries were prepared by immunoSEQ multiplex PCR; TCRdb keeps only in-frame clonotypes and omits some of them. Of more than 95,000 clones listed, about 80% were seen once; the top ten hold about 2.2%. Sequenced input: PBMCs. Source of these receptors: a man younger than 45 in good health and CMV-seronegative.

This clone was counted a few times. The chain joins TRBV9 to TRBJ1-1; 8 bases align to TRBD1. Per the germline V gene, CDR1 is SGDLS and CDR2 is YYNGEE. After removal of 0 bases from V and 1 base from J, the junction contained 5 bases not matched to a gene. This CDR3 spans 16 amino acids. CDR3 in DNA: TGTGCCAGCAGCGTAGGTGGACAGGGTCGGAACACTGAAGCTTTCTTT. The encoded protein is CASSVGGQGRNTEAFF.

The V gene is TRBV30, the J gene TRBJ2-1; possible D gene TRBD2, 6 bases. Trimming pared 2 bases from V and 1 base from J, leaving 12 bases between. This CDR3 contains 15 residues. Germline assignment: CDR1 GTSNPN and CDR2 SVGIG (reference sequence). The CDR3 DNA reads TGTGCCTGGAGTCCCCCGGGGGTTTCCTACAATGAGCAGTTCTTC. This gives the protein CAWSPPGVSYNEQFF.

The chain carries TRBV19 and TRBJ2-7; 9 bases agree with TRBD2. Germline V gives CDR1 LNHDA, CDR2 SQIVND (reference sequence). The CDR3 spans 17 residues. Trimming took 4 bases from V and 3 from J; bases not matched to a gene: 13. The CDR3 nucleotides are TGTGCCAGTAGTAGGACCACCCCGGGACTAGCAGTCTACGAGCAGTACTTC. Residues: CASSRTTPGLAVYEQYF.

J is TRBJ1-4 and V is TRBV10-3; TRBD1 matches 7 bases. The length of the CDR3 is 14 residues. Per the germline V gene, CDR1 is ENHRY and CDR2 is SYGVKD. V gave up 3 bases and J gave up 8 bases; unmatched junction bases: 6. In DNA, the CDR3 is TGTGCCATCAGTGAAGGGGACAGAGGGGAAAAACTGTTTTTT. The encoded protein is CAISEGDRGEKLFF.

The gene calls are TRBV28 and TRBJ2-7, with D maybe TRBD2 (6 bases). The V gene's germline CDR1 is MDHEN and CDR2 SYDVKM. The V end lost 2 bases, the J end lost 2 bases, and 10 bases lay between the germline ends. CDR3 size: 14 residues. The DNA of the CDR3 is TGTGCCAGCAGTTTAGGGCGGGGCCCCTACGAGCAGTACTTC. It codes for CASSLGRGPYEQYF.

This chain links TRBV28 with TRBJ1-2; TRBD1 matches at 8 bases. Per the germline V gene, CDR1 is MDHEN and CDR2 is SYDVKM. The V segment lost 2 bases and the J segment 3 bases; nucleotides outside the gene matches: 14. This CDR3 spans 18 amino acids. The CDR3 DNA reads TGTGCCAGCAGTTTAACAGGGGGGCGGCCGTCGCTGGACTATGGCTACACCTTC. This translates into CASSLTGGRPSLDYGYTF.

This clone was seen a handful of times. V and J are TRBV5-1 and TRBJ2-1; 9 bases agree with TRBD2. The CDR3 extends over 14 amino acids. Germline values: CDR1 SGHRS, CDR2 YFSETQ. The V segment lost 4 bases and the J segment 7 bases; nucleotides outside the gene matches: 6. The DNA of the CDR3 is TGCGCCAGCAGCGCGGGAGGGCCAGGTAATGAGCAGTTCTTC. Translated, it gives CASSAGGPGNEQFF.